This T cell receptor beta chain comes out of a study of T cell responses to AZD1222 COVID-19 vaccine. Study conclusions and caveats: No repertoire was sampled before or during the peak T cell response, only after it. It was only a handful of AZD1222 recipients who were seropositive at baseline.

Comments on this clone: Its antigen remains unknown.

This table comes from immunoSEQ multiplex PCR, and its TCRdb copy is limited to in-frame clones, with some not included. The sample has 130,000 to 150,000 clones, more than 85% seen once; the top ten hold about 3%. V was trimmed by 7 bases and J by 0 bases, leaving 16 bases between them. Looked up from germline, CDR1 is ENHRY and CDR2 is SYGVKD. This CDR3 spans 16 amino acids. Sequenced here: peripheral blood, sampled on day 0 of AZD1222 vaccination. The sequence came from an adult in good health. The V call is TRBV10-3, the J call TRBJ2-1, with D possibly TRBD1 on 6 matching bases. The CDR3 sequence: CAITVSQGNSYNEQFF. The DNA of the CDR3 is TGTGCCATCACCGTGTCACAGGGCAACTCCTACAATGAGCAGTTCTTC.